Following are 5 T cell receptor beta chains from one sample sequenced in a study of breast tumors, draining lymph nodes, adjacent tissues listed by TCRdb under 2016. The library was produced with multiplex PCR. Instrument used: Illumina HiSeq 2000. The public reads were reanalyzed by TCRdb: fastp trimming at Q25, MiXCR alignment, in-frame beta chains only. Duplicate CDR3 protein sequences are folded into a single record with the most common DNA and genes. Within this sample are 140,000 to 150,000 distinct CDR3 sequences, with less than 35% of them counted one time only. Roughly 2.2% of the sample goes to the ten largest clones. The lymph node samples were taken from the axillary draining lymph nodes of breast cancer patients. The specimen was axillary lymph node tissue. The receptors were gathered from a female donor with breast cancer. Some clones in this sample may be carry-over from other donors' samples.

The genes are TRBV6-1 and TRBJ2-5; 8 bases are shared with TRBD2. The ends lost 6 bases at V and 5 bases at J; junction bases unmatched: 8. CDR1 MNHNS and CDR2 SASEGT come from the germline V gene. This CDR3 spans 14 amino acids. The CDR3 DNA reads as TGTGCCAGCAGGCCCGGGGGGGCCCGGGAGACCCAGTACTTC. This sequence encodes CASRPGGARETQYF.

This clonotype has a handful of counts. A much bigger clone sits one base away, suggesting this may be a read error. The chain has TRBV7-3 and TRBJ2-1; D is undetermined. CDR3 length: 15 residues. The germline V gene encodes CDR1 SGHTA and CDR2 FQGTGA. Here the CDR3 DNA reads TGTGCCAGCAGCTTACGCCCGGATAGTTACAATGAGCAGCTCTTC. Its protein product is CASSLRPDSYNEQLF.

Comment on this clonotype: A much larger clone differs by one base, so this may be a read error. The chain links TRBV12-3 or TRBV12-4 to TRBJ1-2; D is ambiguous. The CDR3 spans 14 residues. The CDR3 DNA is TGTTCCAGCAGTTACTTCTCCAGCAACTATGGCTACACCTTC. It encodes CSSSYFSSNYGYTF.

In this sample, this clonotype turned up many times. V usage is TRBV6-2 or TRBV6-3 and J usage is TRBJ2-7; no reliable D call. CDR3 length: 12 residues. Germline V CDR1 and CDR2: MNHEY, SVGEGT. V was trimmed by 6 bases and J by 4 bases, leaving 10 bases between them. Here the CDR3 reads CASRKIPYEQYF. The CDR3 DNA reads as TGTGCCAGCAGGAAGATCCCTTACGAGCAGTACTTC.

The chain employs TRBV20-1 and TRBJ2-7; no clear D. The germline V and J ends were trimmed by 1 base and 7 bases, with 17 bases remaining between them. This CDR3 is 14 amino acids long. Germline CDR1 reads DFQATT; CDR2 reads SNEGSKA (reference sequence). CDR3 region: CSARAGSPYNEQYV. The CDR3 DNA follows: TGCAGTGCTAGAGCGGGTAGTCCCTACAATGAGCAGTACGTC.